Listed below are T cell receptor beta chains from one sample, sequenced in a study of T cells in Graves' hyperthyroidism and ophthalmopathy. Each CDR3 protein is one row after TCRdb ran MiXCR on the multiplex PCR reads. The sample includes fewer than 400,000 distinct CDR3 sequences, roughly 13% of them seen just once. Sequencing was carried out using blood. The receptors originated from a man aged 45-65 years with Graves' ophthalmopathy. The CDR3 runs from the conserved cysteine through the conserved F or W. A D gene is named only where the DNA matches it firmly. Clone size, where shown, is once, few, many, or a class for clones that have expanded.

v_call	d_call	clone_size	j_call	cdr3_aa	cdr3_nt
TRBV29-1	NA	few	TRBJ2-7	CSVGVPGSYEQYF	TGCAGCGTTGGCGTCCCAGGGTCCTACGAGCAGTACTTC
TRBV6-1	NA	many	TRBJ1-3	CASSEQLRAGSGNTIYF	TGTGCCAGCAGTGAACAACTGCGAGCAGGGTCTGGAAACACCATATATTTT
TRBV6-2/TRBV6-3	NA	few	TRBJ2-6	CASSYGRSGNLPAGANVLTF	TGTGCCAGCAGTTACGGACGGTCAGGAAACCTCCCCGCTGGGGCCAACGTCCTGACTTTC
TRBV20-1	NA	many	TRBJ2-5	CSGQRGDNQETQYF	TGCAGTGGCCAACGGGGGGACAACCAAGAGACCCAGTACTTC
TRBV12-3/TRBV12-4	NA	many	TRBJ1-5	CASSERVGGLNQPQHF	TGTGCCAGCTCCGAACGGGTAGGGGGGCTCAATCAGCCCCAGCATTTT
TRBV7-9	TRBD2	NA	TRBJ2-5	CASSLVRAGSQETQYF	TGTGCCAGCAGCTTAGTTCGAGCGGGGTCACAAGAGACCCAGTACTTC
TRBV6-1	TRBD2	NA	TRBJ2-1	CASSTLTSGGFF	TGTGCCAGCAGCACCCTGACTAGCGGTGGGTTCTTC
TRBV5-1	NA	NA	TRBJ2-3	CASSSLTGTDTQYF	TGCGCCAGCAGCTCATTAACCGGCACAGATACGCAGTATTTT
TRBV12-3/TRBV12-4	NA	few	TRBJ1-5	CASTPRGARQPQHF	TGTGCCAGCACCCCGCGGGGGGCGCGGCAGCCCCAGCATTTT
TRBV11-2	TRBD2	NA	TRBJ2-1	CASSPMGRLARNEQFF	TGTGCCAGCAGCCCAATGGGGAGACTAGCGAGGAATGAGCAGTTCTTC
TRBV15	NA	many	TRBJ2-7	CATSRTRVTGSEQYF	TGTGCCACCAGCAGGACCCGGGTGACGGGGTCCGAGCAGTACTTC
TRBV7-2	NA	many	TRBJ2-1	CASSLSSVFYNEQFF	TGTGCCAGCAGCTTATCATCAGTGTTTTACAATGAGCAGTTCTTC
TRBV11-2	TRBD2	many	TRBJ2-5	CASSLAGASGIETQYF	TGTGCCAGCAGCTTAGCAGGGGCTAGCGGGATTGAGACCCAGTACTTC
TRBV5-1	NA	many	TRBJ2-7	CASSPGDDSYEQYF	TGCGCCAGCAGCCCGGGGGACGACTCCTACGAGCAGTACTTC
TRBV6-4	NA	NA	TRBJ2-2	CASSDELFSGELFF	TGTGCCAGCAGTGATGAGCTCTTCTCCGGGGAGCTGTTTTTT
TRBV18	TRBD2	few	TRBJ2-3	CASSSNAGVGDTQYF	TGTGCCAGCTCATCCAATGCGGGAGTGGGAGATACGCAGTATTTT
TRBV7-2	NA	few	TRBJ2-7	CASSLARGNEQYF	TGTGCCAGCAGCTTAGCGCGTGGGAACGAGCAGTACTTC
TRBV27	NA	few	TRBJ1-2	CASSSPPSGYTF	TGTGCCAGCAGTTCACCCCCCTCTGGCTACACCTTC
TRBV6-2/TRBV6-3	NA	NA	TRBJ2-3	CASSHPGPSRVLGTDTQYF	TGTGCCAGCAGTCACCCGGGACCCTCCCGGGTACTAGGCACAGATACGCAGTATTTT
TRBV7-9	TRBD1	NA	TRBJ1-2	CASSFAKPGTVGYTF	TGTGCCAGCAGCTTTGCAAAGCCCGGGACAGTCGGCTACACCTTC
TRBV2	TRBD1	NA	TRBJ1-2	CASSPGQMTNYGYTF	TGTGCCAGCAGCCCGGGACAGATGACTAACTATGGCTACACCTTC
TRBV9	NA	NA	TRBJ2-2	CASSVSRSGTNTGELFF	TGTGCCAGCAGCGTTTCCCGGTCCGGGACGAACACCGGGGAGCTGTTTTTT
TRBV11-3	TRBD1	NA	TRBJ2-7	CASSLRDSNYEQYF	TGTGCCAGCAGCCTCCGGGACAGTAACTACGAGCAGTACTTC
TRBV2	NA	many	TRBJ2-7	CASSPRGQTSSYEQYF	TGTGCCAGCAGTCCCCGGGGACAGACTAGCTCCTACGAGCAGTACTTC
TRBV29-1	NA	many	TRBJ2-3	CSERTDTDTQYF	TGCAGCGAGAGGACAGACACAGATACGCAGTATTTT
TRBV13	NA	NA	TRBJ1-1	CASSVRQDVASNTETFF	TGTGCCAGCAGCGTTCGGCAGGACGTAGCTAGCAACACTGAAACTTTCTTT
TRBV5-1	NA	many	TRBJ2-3	CASSFGPLDTQYF	TGCGCCAGCAGCTTCGGACCCTTAGATACGCAGTATTTT
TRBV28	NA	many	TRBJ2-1	CAWTSPQGGEQFF	TGTGCCTGGACTAGCCCCCAGGGGGGGGAGCAGTTCTTC
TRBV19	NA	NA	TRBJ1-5	CASNRGADQPQHF	TGTGCCAGCAACCGGGGAGCGGATCAGCCCCAGCATTTT
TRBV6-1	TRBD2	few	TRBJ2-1	CASRPGTSGRREQFF	TGTGCCAGCAGACCCGGGACTAGCGGGAGACGTGAGCAGTTCTTC
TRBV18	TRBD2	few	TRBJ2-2	CASSPGTSGDANTGELFF	TGTGCCAGCTCACCCGGGACTAGCGGAGATGCGAACACCGGGGAGCTGTTTTTT
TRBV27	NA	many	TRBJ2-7	CASTLSEQYF	TGTGCCAGCACTTTGTCCGAGCAGTACTTC
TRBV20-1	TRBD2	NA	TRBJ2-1	CSARDNLAGGYNEQFF	TGCAGTGCTAGAGATAATTTGGCGGGAGGGTACAATGAGCAGTTCTTC
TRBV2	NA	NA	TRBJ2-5	CASSQAREETQYF	TGTGCCAGCAGTCAAGCTAGAGAAGAGACCCAGTACTTC
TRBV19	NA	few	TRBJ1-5	CASKLGSNQPQHF	TGTGCCAGTAAACTGGGTTCCAATCAGCCCCAGCATTTT
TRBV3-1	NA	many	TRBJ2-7	CASSAGTTREQYF	TGTGCCAGCAGCGCCGGGACCACCCGCGAGCAGTACTTC
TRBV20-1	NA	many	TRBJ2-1	CSASSSPYNEQFF	TGCAGTGCGTCTAGTTCCCCCTACAATGAGCAGTTCTTC
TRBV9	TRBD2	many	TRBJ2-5	CASSVGLAGNRYQETQYF	TGTGCCAGCAGCGTAGGACTAGCGGGGAACCGGTACCAAGAGACCCAGTACTTC
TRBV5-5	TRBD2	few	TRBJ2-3	CASSAGTIKPDTQYF	TGTGCCAGCAGCGCCGGGACTATCAAACCAGATACGCAGTATTTT
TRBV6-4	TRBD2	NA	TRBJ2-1	CASIILAGGTTYNEQFF	TGTGCCAGCATTATATTAGCGGGAGGGACCACCTACAATGAGCAGTTCTTC
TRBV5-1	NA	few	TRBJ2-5	CASTDEETQYF	TGCGCCAGCACCGATGAGGAGACCCAGTACTTC
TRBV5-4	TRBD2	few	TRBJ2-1	CASSTPGLAGSNEQFF	TGTGCCAGCAGCACCCCGGGACTAGCGGGCTCAAATGAGCAGTTCTTC
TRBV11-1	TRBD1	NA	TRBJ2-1	CASSLVLGTGDNEQFF	TGTGCCAGCAGCTTAGTCCTTGGGACAGGAGACAATGAGCAGTTCTTC
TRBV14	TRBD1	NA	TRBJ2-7	CASSQLTGSYYEQYF	TGTGCCAGCAGCCAACTGACAGGGAGCTACTACGAGCAGTACTTC
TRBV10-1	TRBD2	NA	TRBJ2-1	CASSELSSGNYNEQFF	TGCGCCAGCAGTGAATTATCTAGCGGGAATTACAATGAGCAGTTCTTC
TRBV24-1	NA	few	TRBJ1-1	CATSDPRGGDTEAFF	TGTGCCACCAGTGACCCCCGCGGGGGGGACACTGAAGCTTTCTTT
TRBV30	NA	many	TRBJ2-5	CAWGGETQYF	TGTGCCTGGGGGGGAGAGACCCAGTACTTC
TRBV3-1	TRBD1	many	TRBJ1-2	CASSHRDRAGGYTF	TGTGCCAGCAGCCACCGGGACAGGGCGGGCGGCTACACCTTC
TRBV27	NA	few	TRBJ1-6	CASSREGPDNSPLHF	TGTGCCAGCAGTCGTGAGGGTCCTGATAATTCACCCCTCCACTTT
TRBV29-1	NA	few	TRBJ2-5	CSGGGVYETQYF	TGCAGCGGAGGGGGTGTCTACGAGACCCAGTACTTC
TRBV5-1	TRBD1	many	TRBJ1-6	CASSSLTGVGSPLHF	TGCGCCAGCAGCTCGTTGACAGGGGTAGGATCACCCCTCCACTTT
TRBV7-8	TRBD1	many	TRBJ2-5	CASSGTGVRETQYF	TGTGCCAGCAGCGGTACAGGGGTGAGGGAGACCCAGTACTTC
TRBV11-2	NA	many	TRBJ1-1	CASSFDSNTEAFF	TGTGCCAGCAGCTTCGACAGCAACACTGAAGCTTTCTTT
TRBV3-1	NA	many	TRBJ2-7	CASSQVGLGVSEQYF	TGTGCCAGCAGCCAGGTAGGGTTGGGAGTAAGTGAGCAGTACTTC
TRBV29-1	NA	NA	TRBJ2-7	CSVPGLHEQYF	TGCAGCGTCCCGGGACTTCACGAGCAGTACTTC
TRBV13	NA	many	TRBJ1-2	CASSLSQGREGYTF	TGTGCCAGCAGCTTAAGCCAGGGGCGGGAAGGCTACACCTTC
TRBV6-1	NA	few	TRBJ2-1	CASSLLGGRSEQFF	TGTGCCAGCAGTCTACTAGGAGGTCGCAGTGAGCAGTTCTTC
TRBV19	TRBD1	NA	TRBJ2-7	CASSMGQGPYEQYF	TGTGCCAGTAGTATGGGACAGGGTCCCTACGAGCAGTACTTC